This entry is about one TCR beta chain. These data come from a study of T cells expressing NK-cell markers. TCRdb re-called the 5' RACE reads and shows each CDR3 protein once, DNA omitted. This sample contains 400,000 to 550,000 distinct CDR3 sequences. This TCR came from a woman aged 18 to 75 in good health. The sample consisted of blood T cells: a sorted CD56 or NKG2C T cell subset, CD4+ or CD8+ T cells, or bulk PBMC T cells (not recorded which).

The CDR3 here is CSAQQGSYNSPLHF. The rearrangement links TRBV20-1 to TRBJ1-6; TCRdb's assignment of TRBD1 cannot be checked, as there is no DNA. The CDR3 loop spans 14 amino acids. Looked up from germline, CDR1 is DFQATT and CDR2 is SNEGSKA (reference sequence).